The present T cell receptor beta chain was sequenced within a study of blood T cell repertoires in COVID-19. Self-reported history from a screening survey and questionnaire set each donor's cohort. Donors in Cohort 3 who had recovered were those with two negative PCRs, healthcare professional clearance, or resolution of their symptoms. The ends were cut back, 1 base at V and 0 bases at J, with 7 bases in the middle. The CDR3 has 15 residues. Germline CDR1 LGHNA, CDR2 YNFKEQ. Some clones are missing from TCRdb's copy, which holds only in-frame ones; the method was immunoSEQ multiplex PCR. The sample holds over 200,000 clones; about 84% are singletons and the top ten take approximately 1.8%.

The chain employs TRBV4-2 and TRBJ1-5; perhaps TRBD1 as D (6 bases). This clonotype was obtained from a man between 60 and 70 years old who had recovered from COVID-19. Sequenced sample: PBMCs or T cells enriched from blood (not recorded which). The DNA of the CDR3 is TGTGCCAGCAGCCAAGCGGACAGTAGCAATCAGCCCCAGCATTTT. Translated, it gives CASSQADSSNQPQHF.